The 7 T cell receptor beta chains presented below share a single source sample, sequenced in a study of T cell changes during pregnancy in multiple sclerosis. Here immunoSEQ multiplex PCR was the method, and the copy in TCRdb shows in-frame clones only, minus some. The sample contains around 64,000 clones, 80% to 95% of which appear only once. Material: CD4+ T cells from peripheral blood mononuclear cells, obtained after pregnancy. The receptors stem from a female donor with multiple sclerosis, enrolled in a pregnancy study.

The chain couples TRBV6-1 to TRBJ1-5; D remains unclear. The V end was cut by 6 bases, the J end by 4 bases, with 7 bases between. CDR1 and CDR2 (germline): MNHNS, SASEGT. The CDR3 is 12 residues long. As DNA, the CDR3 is TGTGCCAGCAGCCTCGCGAATCAGCCCCAGCATTTT. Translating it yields CASSLANQPQHF.

CDR3 bases: TGTGCCAGCAGCTTGGGGGGTCTCTCCTACAATGAGCAGTTCTTC. Residues: CASSLGGLSYNEQFF. V is TRBV11-3 and J is TRBJ2-1; TRBD2 is a possible D gene (6 bases). Trimming took 3 bases from V and 0 from J, leaving 9 bases between them. In germline, CDR1 is SGHNT, CDR2 YENEEA. The CDR3 extends over 15 amino acids.

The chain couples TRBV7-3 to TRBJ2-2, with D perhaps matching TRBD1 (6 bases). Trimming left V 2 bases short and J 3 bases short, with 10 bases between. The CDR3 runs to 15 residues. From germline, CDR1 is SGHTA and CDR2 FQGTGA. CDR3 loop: CASSLAGVDTGELFF. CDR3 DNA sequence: TGTGCCAGCAGCTTAGCAGGGGTGGACACCGGGGAGCTGTTTTTT. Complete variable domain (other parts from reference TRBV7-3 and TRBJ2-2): GAGVSQTPSNKVTEKGKYVELRCDPISGHTALYWYRQSLGQGPEFLIYFQGTGAADDSGLPNDRFFAVRPEGSVSTLKIQRTERGDSAVYLCASSLAGVDTGELFFGEGSRLTVL.

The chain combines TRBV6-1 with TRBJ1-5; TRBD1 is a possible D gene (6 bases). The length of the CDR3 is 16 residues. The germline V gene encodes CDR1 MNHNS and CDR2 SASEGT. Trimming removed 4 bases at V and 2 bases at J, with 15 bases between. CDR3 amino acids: CASSGALRTGNQPQHF. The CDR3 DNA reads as TGTGCCAGCAGTGGCGCTCTAAGGACAGGCAATCAGCCCCAGCATTTT.

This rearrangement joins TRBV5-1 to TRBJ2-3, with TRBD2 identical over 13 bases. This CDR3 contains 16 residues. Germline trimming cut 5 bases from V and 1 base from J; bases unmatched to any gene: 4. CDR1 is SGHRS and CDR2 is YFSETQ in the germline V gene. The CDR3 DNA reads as TGCGCCAGCAGACCTACTAGCGGGGGGGGCACAGATACGCAGTATTTT. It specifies CASRPTSGGGTDTQYF.

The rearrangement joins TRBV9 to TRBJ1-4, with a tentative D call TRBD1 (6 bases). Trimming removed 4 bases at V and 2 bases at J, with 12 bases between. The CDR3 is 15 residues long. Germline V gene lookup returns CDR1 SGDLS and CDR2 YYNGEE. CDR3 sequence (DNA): TGTGCCAGCAGCCCACGGGGGGGCACTAATGAAAAACTGTTTTTT. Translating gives CASSPRGGTNEKLFF.

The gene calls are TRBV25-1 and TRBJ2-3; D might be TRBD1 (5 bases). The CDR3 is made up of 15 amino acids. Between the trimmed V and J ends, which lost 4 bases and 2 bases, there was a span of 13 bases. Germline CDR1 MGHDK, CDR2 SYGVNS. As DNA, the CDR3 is TGTGCCAGCAGTGCGGGCAGGGTTATCACAGATACGCAGTATTTT. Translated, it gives CASSAGRVITDTQYF.